A single sample gave rise to the 28 T cell receptor beta chains below, sequenced in a study of T-cell reconstitution after alpha-beta-depleted transplantation in children. Unique molecular identifiers were incorporated during preparation of the TCRbeta library. MiXCR, run by TCRdb on the PCR reads, gives a single entry per CDR3 protein. The sample shows 450,000 to 550,000 distinct CDR3 sequences, 10% to 12% of them seen only once. The sequencing here drew on PBMCs, mostly from graft donor cells, taken 180 days after TCRalphabeta/CD19-depleted stem cell transplant. The receptors here all came from a female patient aged 2-15 years who had a stem cell transplant for aplastic anemia, so the T cells may come from the graft donor.

The rearrangement links TRBV30 to TRBJ2-1; a weak D match, TRBD2 (6 bases). CDR3 size: 14 residues. The V and J ends lost 1 base and 8 bases respectively, with 15 bases between them. CDR1 is GTSNPN, CDR2 SVGIG, per germline (reference sequence). Written as DNA, the CDR3 is TGTGCCTGGAGTGCCGGGACTCGGGAATATGAGCAGTTCTTC. The encoded protein is CAWSAGTREYEQFF.

This clonotype was detected a few times. This rearrangement joins TRBV6-1 to TRBJ2-4; 8 nucleotides match TRBD1. The CDR3 length is 13 residues. Germline trimming cut 7 bases from V and 5 bases from J; bases unmatched to any gene: 4. Per the germline V gene, CDR1 is MNHNS and CDR2 is SASEGT. The CDR3: CASTGTGENIQYF. DNA of the CDR3: TGTGCCAGCACCGGGACAGGAGAAAACATTCAGTACTTC.

This clonotype was picked up a small number of times. The rearrangement links TRBV18 to TRBJ1-1; D call uncertain. CDR1 KGHSH and CDR2 LQKENI come from the germline V gene. This CDR3 has 14 residues. The germline V and J ends were trimmed by 0 bases and 1 base, with 6 bases remaining between them. In nucleotides, the CDR3 is TGTGCCAGCTCACCACCGGTTCAGAACACTGAAGCTTTCTTT. Amino acids: CASSPPVQNTEAFF.

This clonotype appeared a few times. This chain links TRBV7-8 with TRBJ2-7; 7 positions agree with TRBD1. The germline V gene has CDR1 SGHVS and CDR2 FQNEAQ. The CDR3 is 14 residues long. V shed 5 bases and J 4 bases; nucleotides not matched to a gene: 8. Written as DNA, the CDR3 is TGTGCCAGCAGCCAAGAGACAGGGAAATACGAGCAGTACTTC. It specifies CASSQETGKYEQYF.

The chain employs TRBV12-3 or TRBV12-4 and TRBJ1-3, with D unclear. This CDR3 comprises 14 residues. Trimming cost V 6 bases and J 2 bases, with 11 bases left between them. CDR3 loop: CASRSDRPGNTIYF. The CDR3, as DNA: TGTGCCAGCAGGTCCGATCGACCTGGAAACACCATATATTTT.

J is TRBJ2-7 and V is TRBV20-1; 10 bases match TRBD2. CDR3 length: 13 residues. V lost 5 bases to trimming and J lost 2 bases; unmatched junction nucleotides: 3. The germline V gene has CDR1 DFQATT and CDR2 SNEGSKA (reference sequence). The CDR3 loop reads CSARTSGPYEQYF. The CDR3, as DNA: TGCAGTGCTCGGACTAGCGGTCCCTACGAGCAGTACTTC.

This clonotype was observed a handful of times. The chain couples TRBV9 to TRBJ2-1; TRBD2 matches 9 bases. CDR1 is SGDLS, CDR2 YYNGEE, per germline. J lost 7 bases, V lost 0 bases, and 8 bases had no gene match. The CDR3 spans 16 residues. The CDR3 bases are TGTGCCAGCAGCGTAGGCGGTCTAGCGGGGAGGAATGAGCAGTTCTTC. It codes for CASSVGGLAGRNEQFF.

This clonotype has more than one count but fewer than ten. The chain couples TRBV11-3 to TRBJ2-2, with D unclear. Germline V gives CDR1 SGHNT, CDR2 YENEEA. Trimming removed 4 bases from V and 4 bases from J, with 16 bases in between. The CDR3 consists of 16 residues. CDR3 region: CASSSELQSGTGELFF. In nucleotides, the CDR3 is TGTGCCAGCAGCTCGGAGCTCCAGTCTGGCACCGGGGAGCTGTTTTTT. The variable domain in full, with the rest retrieved from reference TRBV11-3 and TRBJ2-2, is EAGVVQSPRYKIIEKKQPVAFWCNPISGHNTLYWYLQNLGQGPELLIRYENEEAVDDSQLPKDRFSAERLKGVDSTLKIQPAELGDSAVYLCASSSELQSGTGELFFGEGSRLTVL.

This clonotype was seen at least ten times. The DNA for the CDR3 is TGTGCCAGCAGTCCTCGGACAGGCCAAACAAAATACGAGCAGTACTTC. It encodes CASSPRTGQTKYEQYF. The chain uses TRBV12-3 or TRBV12-4 and TRBJ2-7, with TRBD1 identical over 7 bases. The ends lost 5 bases at V and 4 bases at J; junction bases unmatched: 14. The length of the CDR3 is 16 residues.

This rearrangement joins TRBV12-3 or TRBV12-4 to TRBJ1-5, with 7 bases that match TRBD1. This CDR3 is built from 14 residues. V was clipped by 5 bases and J by 5 bases; unmatched bases: 6. The CDR3 is CASSPQGTDQPQHF. The CDR3 DNA reads as TGTGCCAGCAGTCCACAGGGGACGGATCAGCCCCAGCATTTT.

The chain combines TRBV6-2 or TRBV6-3 with TRBJ2-7; no firm D call. V was cut by 6 bases and J by 1 base, with 13 bases left in between. The CDR3 spans 14 residues. CDR1 MNHEY and CDR2 SVGEGT come from the germline V gene. This CDR3 reads CASSSTTPSYEQYF. The CDR3 DNA sequence: TGTGCCAGCAGCTCGACGACCCCGTCCTACGAGCAGTACTTC.

The V gene is TRBV19, the J gene TRBJ1-5; 7 positions match TRBD1. V shed 3 bases and J 1 base; nucleotides not matched to a gene: 12. Looked up from germline, CDR1 is LNHDA and CDR2 is SQIVND (reference sequence). The CDR3 is made up of 18 amino acids. CDR3 sequence reads: CASSIYKGAGRSNQPQHF. The CDR3 DNA reads TGTGCCAGTAGTATTTACAAGGGGGCCGGGCGAAGCAATCAGCCCCAGCATTTT. The whole variable domain, remainder taken from reference TRBV19 and TRBJ1-5, is DGGITQSPKYLFRKEGQNVTLSCEQNLNHDAMYWYRQDPGQGLRLIYYSQIVNDFQKGDIAEGYSVSREKKESFPLTVTSAQKNPTAFYLCASSIYKGAGRSNQPQHFGDGTRLSIL.

This clonotype has a handful of counts. The chain uses TRBV30 and TRBJ2-4; D may be TRBD2 (6 bases). The CDR3 consists of 18 residues. Between the trimmed V and J ends, which lost 0 bases and 6 bases, there was a span of 24 bases. Per the germline V gene, CDR1 is GTSNPN and CDR2 is SVGIG (reference sequence). CDR3 loop: CAWSVIWPSVRRGNIQYF. The CDR3 DNA sequence: TGTGCCTGGAGTGTAATTTGGCCCAGTGTGAGGAGGGGAAACATTCAGTACTTC.

This clonotype came up a few times. The chain has TRBV4-1 and TRBJ1-2; 8 bases align to TRBD1. With 4 bases clipped from V and 6 bases from J, the junction kept 4 bases outside the gene matches. Germline values: CDR1 MGHRA, CDR2 YSYEKL. The CDR3 totals 13 residues. Written as DNA, the CDR3 is TGCGCCAGCAGCCGCCCGGACAGGGATGGCTACACCTTC. Protein: CASSRPDRDGYTF.

V is TRBV4-3 and J is TRBJ1-2; 10 bases are shared with TRBD1. Trimming took 0 bases from V and 5 from J; bases not matched to a gene: 3. Germline lookup yields CDR1 LGHNA and CDR2 YSLEER. This CDR3 comprises 15 residues. This CDR3 reads CASSQEGTGVYGYTF. As DNA, the CDR3 is TGCGCCAGCAGCCAAGAAGGGACAGGGGTGTATGGCTACACCTTC.

The rearrangement joins TRBV10-1 to TRBJ2-3; 15 bases fit TRBD2. Germline CDR1 and CDR2: WNHNN and SYGVQD (reference sequence). This CDR3 is 17 amino acids long. The V gene end was trimmed by 2 bases and the J gene end by 5 bases; junction bases not matched to a gene: 5. This CDR3 is CASSEGLAGGPRDTQYF. In nucleotides, the CDR3 is TGCGCCAGCAGTGAGGGACTAGCGGGAGGGCCAAGAGATACGCAGTATTTT.

The V gene is TRBV24-1, the J gene TRBJ2-1, with D possibly being TRBD2 (5 bases). The CDR3 is 17 amino acids. V was shortened by 2 bases and J by 7 bases, with 20 bases between the two germline ends. Germline V gives CDR1 KGHDR, CDR2 SFDVKD. CDR3 in amino acids: CATSDSPTIPRGNEQFF. DNA of the CDR3: TGTGCCACCAGTGATTCGCCGACAATCCCACGGGGAAATGAGCAGTTCTTC.

This clonotype was seen only a few times. The chain recombines TRBV29-1 with TRBJ1-5; D is ambiguous. Looked up from germline, CDR1 is SQVTM and CDR2 is ANQGSEA. Trimming removed 6 bases from V and 0 bases from J, with 12 bases in between. The CDR3 covers 14 residues. CDR3 bases: TGCAGCGTCTCTCAAGGAAATAGCAATCAGCCCCAGCATTTT. This gives the protein CSVSQGNSNQPQHF.

This clonotype showed up just a few times. For the CDR3, the DNA is TGTGCCAGCAGCTCTAGTTACCGAACAGGCTTCGGAGGGGAAGCTTTCTTT. As protein: CASSSSYRTGFGGEAFF. This chain joins TRBV7-2 and TRBJ1-1; a weak D match, TRBD1 (5 bases). V was shortened by 4 bases and J by 8 bases, with 26 bases between the two germline ends. There are 17 residues in the CDR3. CDR1 is SGHTA, CDR2 FQGNSA, per germline.

V gene TRBV29-1 combines with J gene TRBJ2-7; TRBD1 agrees at 7 bases. V lost 1 base, J lost 5 bases, and 2 bases stayed unmatched. The CDR3 covers 12 residues. Germline loops: CDR1 SQVTM, CDR2 ANQGSEA. The CDR3 bases are TGCAGCGTTGAAGGGACAGGACACGAGCAGTACGTC. Its translation is CSVEGTGHEQYV.

V and J are TRBV12-3 or TRBV12-4 and TRBJ2-2; D possibly corresponds to TRBD2 (6 bases). With 3 bases removed from V and 5 bases from J, the gap between germline ends came to 13 bases. This CDR3 region has 15 residues. This CDR3 is CASSLGLRRTGELFF. CDR3 bases: TGTGCCAGCAGTTTGGGACTCCGAAGAACCGGGGAGCTGTTTTTT.

This chain uses TRBV7-3 with TRBJ2-1, with a tentative D call TRBD1 (5 bases). V lost 8 bases and J 5 bases, leaving 13 bases between the germline ends. Looked up from germline, CDR1 is SGHTA and CDR2 is FQGTGA. The CDR3 is 13 amino acids. CDR3 nucleotides: TGTGCCAGCTCCGGAAGGGGCGACAATGAGCAGTTCTTC. It encodes CASSGRGDNEQFF.

This clonotype was observed a few times. This chain links TRBV5-1 with TRBJ2-1; the D is unclear. The CDR3 contains 17 residues. Trimming left V 0 bases short and J 2 bases short, with 15 bases between. CDR1 and CDR2 (germline): SGHRS, YFSETQ. The CDR3 DNA is TGCGCCAGCAGCTTGGTGGCGAGCGATCCACCCTACAATGAGCAGTTCTTC. It specifies CASSLVASDPPYNEQFF. The whole variable domain, remainder taken from reference TRBV5-1 and TRBJ2-1, is KAGVTQTPRYLIKTRGQQVTLSCSPISGHRSVSWYQQTPGQGLQFLFEYFSETQRNKGNFPGRFSGRQFSNSRSEMNVSTLELGDSALYLCASSLVASDPPYNEQFFGPGTRLTVL.

The table lists this clonotype with a few counts. The J gene is TRBJ1-3, the V gene TRBV19; possibly TRBD1 for D (5 bases). The CDR3 has 15 amino acids. The germline gives CDR1 LNHDA, CDR2 SQIVND (reference sequence). Trimming shortened V by 8 bases and J by 3 bases, and 17 bases separated the two germline ends. The CDR3 DNA sequence: TGTGCCAGTCGACAGCTTCCCAGGCTTGGAAACACCATATATTTT. Protein: CASRQLPRLGNTIYF.

This chain uses TRBV6-1 with TRBJ2-2, with a tentative D call TRBD2 (5 bases). With 4 bases removed from V and 3 bases from J, the gap between germline ends came to 12 bases. The CDR3 is made up of 15 amino acids. The germline CDR1 and CDR2 sequences are MNHNS and SASEGT. For the CDR3, the DNA is TGTGCCAGCAGTGGGAGGACTGGGTACACCGGGGAGCTGTTTTTT. Translating gives CASSGRTGYTGELFF.

J is TRBJ1-4 and V is TRBV4-1; the match to TRBD1 covers 7 bases. The CDR3 contains 16 residues. Germline trimming cut 3 bases from V and 4 bases from J; bases unmatched to any gene: 8. Germline V gene data show CDR1 as MGHRA and CDR2 as YSYEKL. The DNA of the CDR3 is TGCGCCAGCAGCCACCTCCCGGGACAGAGTAATGAAAAACTGTTTTTT. Its translation is CASSHLPGQSNEKLFF.

The table lists this clonotype with a few counts. This chain connects TRBV7-2 to TRBJ2-3; D may be TRBD1 or TRBD2 (5 bases each). V dropped 5 bases and J dropped 11 bases, with 20 bases sitting between them. The CDR3 runs to 14 residues. Germline V CDR1 and CDR2: SGHTA, FQGNSA. Written as DNA, the CDR3 is TGTGCCAGCAGCCTAGGAAGGGACCCTACTAGGCAGTATTTT. Translating it yields CASSLGRDPTRQYF. Combining the CDR3 with reference TRBV7-2 and TRBJ2-3 gives the whole variable domain GAGVSQSPSNKVTEKGKDVELRCDPISGHTALYWYRQSLGQGLEFLIYFQGNSAPDKSGLPSDRFSAERTGGSVSTLTIQRTQQEDSAVYLCASSLGRDPTRQYFGPGTRLTVL.

The chain couples TRBV5-6 to TRBJ2-7, with TRBD1 matching 9 bases. J gave up 2 bases and V 3 bases, and 6 bases lay outside the gene matches. The CDR3 totals 15 residues. Germline assignment: CDR1 SGHDT and CDR2 YYEEEE. CDR3 nucleotides: TGTGCCAGCAGCTCCGGACAGGGGATCCCCTACGAGCAGTACTTC. Translating it yields CASSSGQGIPYEQYF.